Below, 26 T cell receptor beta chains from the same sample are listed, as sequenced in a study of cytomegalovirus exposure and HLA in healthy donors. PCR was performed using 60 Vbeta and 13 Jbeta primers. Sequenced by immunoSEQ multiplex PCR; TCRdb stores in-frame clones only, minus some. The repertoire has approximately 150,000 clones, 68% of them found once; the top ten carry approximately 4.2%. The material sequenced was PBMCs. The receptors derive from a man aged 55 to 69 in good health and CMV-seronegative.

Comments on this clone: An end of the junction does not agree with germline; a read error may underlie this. Here the CDR3 reads CSSSLRPIPLAGDSDEQYF. The CDR3 DNA sequence: TGTTCCAGCAGTCTTAGGCCCATCCCGCTAGCGGGAGACTCCGACGAGCAGTACTTC. V is TRBV7-9 and J is TRBJ2-7; 10 nucleotides align to TRBD2. The length of the CDR3 is 19 residues. Germline CDR1 is SEHNR and CDR2 is FQNEAQ (reference sequence).

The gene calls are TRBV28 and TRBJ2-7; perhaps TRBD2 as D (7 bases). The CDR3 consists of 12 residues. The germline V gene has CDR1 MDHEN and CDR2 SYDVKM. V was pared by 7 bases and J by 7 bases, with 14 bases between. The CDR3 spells CASKLAQGEQYF. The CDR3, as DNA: TGTGCCAGCAAACTAGCGCAGGGGGAGCAGTACTTC. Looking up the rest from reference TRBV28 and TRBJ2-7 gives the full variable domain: DVKVTQSSRYLVKRTGEKVFLECVQDMDHENMFWYRQDPGLGLRLIYFSYDVKMKEKGDIPEGYSVSREKKERFSLILESASTNQTSMYLCASKLAQGEQYFGPGTRLTVT.

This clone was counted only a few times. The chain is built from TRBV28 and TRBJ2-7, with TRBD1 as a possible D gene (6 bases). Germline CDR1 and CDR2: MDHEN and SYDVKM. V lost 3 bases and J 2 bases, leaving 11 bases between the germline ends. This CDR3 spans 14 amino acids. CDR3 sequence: CASSFTGTAYEQYF. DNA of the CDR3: TGTGCCAGCAGTTTCACAGGGACCGCCTACGAGCAGTACTTC.

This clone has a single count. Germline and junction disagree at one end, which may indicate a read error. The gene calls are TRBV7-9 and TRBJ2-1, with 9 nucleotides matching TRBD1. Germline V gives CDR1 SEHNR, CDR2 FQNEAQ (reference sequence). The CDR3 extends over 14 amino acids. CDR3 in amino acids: CSSSSRDRVNEQFF. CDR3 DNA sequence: TGTTCCAGCAGCTCCAGGGACAGGGTGAATGAGCAGTTCTTC. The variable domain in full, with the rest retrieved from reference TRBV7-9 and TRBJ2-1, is DTGVSQNPRHKITKRGQNVTFRCDPISEHNRLYWYRQTLGQGPEFLTYFQNEAQLEKSRLLSDRFSAERPKGSFSTLEIQRTEQGDSAMYLCSSSSRDRVNEQFFGPGTRLTVL.

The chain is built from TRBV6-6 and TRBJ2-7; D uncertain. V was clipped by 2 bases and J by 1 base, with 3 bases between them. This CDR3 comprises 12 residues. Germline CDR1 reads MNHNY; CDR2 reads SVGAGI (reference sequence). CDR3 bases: TGTGCCAGCAGTTACCCGTCCTACGAGCAGTACTTC. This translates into CASSYPSYEQYF.

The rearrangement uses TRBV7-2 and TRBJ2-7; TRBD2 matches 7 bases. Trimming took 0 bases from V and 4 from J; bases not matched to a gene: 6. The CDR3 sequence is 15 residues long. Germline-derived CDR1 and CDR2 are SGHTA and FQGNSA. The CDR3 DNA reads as TGTGCCAGCAGCTTAGCGGGGAGGGCCGGATACGAGCAGTACTTC. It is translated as CASSLAGRAGYEQYF. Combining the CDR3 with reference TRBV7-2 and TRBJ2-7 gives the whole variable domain GAGVSQSPSNKVTEKGKDVELRCDPISGHTALYWYRQSLGQGLEFLIYFQGNSAPDKSGLPSDRFSAERTGGSVSTLTIQRTQQEDSAVYLCASSLAGRAGYEQYFGPGTRLTVT.

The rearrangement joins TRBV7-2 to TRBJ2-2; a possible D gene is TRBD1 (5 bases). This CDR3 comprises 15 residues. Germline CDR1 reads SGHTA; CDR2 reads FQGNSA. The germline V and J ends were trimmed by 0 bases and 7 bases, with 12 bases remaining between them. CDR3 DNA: TGTGCCAGCAGCTTAGCAGGGCAGGGTAGCGGGGAGCTGTTTTTT. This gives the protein CASSLAGQGSGELFF. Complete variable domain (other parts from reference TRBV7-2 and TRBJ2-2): GAGVSQSPSNKVTEKGKDVELRCDPISGHTALYWYRQSLGQGLEFLIYFQGNSAPDKSGLPSDRFSAERTGGSVSTLTIQRTQQEDSAVYLCASSLAGQGSGELFFGEGSRLTVL.

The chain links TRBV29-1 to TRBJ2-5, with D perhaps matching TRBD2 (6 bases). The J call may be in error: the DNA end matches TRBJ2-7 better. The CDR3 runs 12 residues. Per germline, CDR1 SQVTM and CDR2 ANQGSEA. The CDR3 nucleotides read TGCAGCGGGCGACTAGGAGGCGACGAGCAGTACTTC. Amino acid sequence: CSGRLGGDEQYF.

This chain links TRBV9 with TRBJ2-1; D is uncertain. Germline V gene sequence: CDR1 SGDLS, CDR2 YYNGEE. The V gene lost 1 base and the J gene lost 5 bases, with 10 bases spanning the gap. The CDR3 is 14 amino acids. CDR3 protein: CASSVHDRDNEQFF. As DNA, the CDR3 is TGTGCCAGCAGCGTACACGATAGAGACAATGAGCAGTTCTTC. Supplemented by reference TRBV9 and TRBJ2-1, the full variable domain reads DSGVTQTPKHLITATGQRVTLRCSPRSGDLSVYWYQQSLDQGLQFLIQYYNGEERAKGNILERFSAQQFPDLHSELNLSSLELGDSALYFCASSVHDRDNEQFFGPGTRLTVL.

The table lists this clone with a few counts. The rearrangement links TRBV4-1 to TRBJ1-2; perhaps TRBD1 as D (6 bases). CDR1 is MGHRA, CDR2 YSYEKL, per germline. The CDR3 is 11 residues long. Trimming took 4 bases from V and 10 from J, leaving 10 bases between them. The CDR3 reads CASSRDTYYTF. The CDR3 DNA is TGCGCCAGCAGCCGGGACACGTACTACACCTTC.

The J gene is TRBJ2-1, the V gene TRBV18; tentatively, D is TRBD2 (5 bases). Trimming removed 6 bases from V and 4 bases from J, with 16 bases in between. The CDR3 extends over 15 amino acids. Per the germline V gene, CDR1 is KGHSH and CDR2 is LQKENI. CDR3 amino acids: CASSPERKQYNEQFF. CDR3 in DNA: TGTGCCAGCTCCCCTGAGCGGAAACAATACAATGAGCAGTTCTTC.

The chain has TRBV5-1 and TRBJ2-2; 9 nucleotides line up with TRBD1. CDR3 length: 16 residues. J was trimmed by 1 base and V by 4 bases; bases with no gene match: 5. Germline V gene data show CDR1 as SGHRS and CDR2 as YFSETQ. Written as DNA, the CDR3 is TGCGCCAGCAGCCCGACAGGGGGAGGGAACACCGGGGAGCTGTTTTTT. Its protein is CASSPTGGGNTGELFF.

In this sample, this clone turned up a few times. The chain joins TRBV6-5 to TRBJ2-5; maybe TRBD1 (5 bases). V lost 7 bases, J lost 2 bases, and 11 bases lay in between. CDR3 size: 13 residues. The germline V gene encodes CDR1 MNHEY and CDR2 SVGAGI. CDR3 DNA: TGTGCCAGCACCCAGTCAGGGCAAGAGACCCAGTACTTC. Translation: CASTQSGQETQYF.

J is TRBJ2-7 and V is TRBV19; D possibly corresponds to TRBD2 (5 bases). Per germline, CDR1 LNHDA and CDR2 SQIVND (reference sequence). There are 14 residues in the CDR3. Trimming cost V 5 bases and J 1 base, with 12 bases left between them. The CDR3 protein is CASSWSGESYEQYF. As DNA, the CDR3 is TGTGCCAGTAGTTGGAGTGGGGAGTCCTACGAGCAGTACTTC.

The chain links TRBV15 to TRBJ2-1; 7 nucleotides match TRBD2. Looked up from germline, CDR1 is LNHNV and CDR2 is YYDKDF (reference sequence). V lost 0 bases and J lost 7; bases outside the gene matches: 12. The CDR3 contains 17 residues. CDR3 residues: CATSRDQGLAVRNEQFF. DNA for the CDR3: TGTGCCACCAGCAGAGATCAAGGGCTAGCGGTTAGGAATGAGCAGTTCTTC.

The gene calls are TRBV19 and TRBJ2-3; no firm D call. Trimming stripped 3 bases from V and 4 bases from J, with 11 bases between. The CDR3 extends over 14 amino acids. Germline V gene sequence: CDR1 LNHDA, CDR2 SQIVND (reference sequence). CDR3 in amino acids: CASSIEVWSDTQYF. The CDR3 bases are TGTGCCAGTAGTATCGAGGTCTGGTCAGATACGCAGTATTTT.

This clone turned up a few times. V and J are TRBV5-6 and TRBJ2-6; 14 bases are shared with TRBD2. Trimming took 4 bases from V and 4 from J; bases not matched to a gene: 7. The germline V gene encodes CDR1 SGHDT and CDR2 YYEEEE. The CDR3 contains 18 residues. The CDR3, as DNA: TGTGCCAGCAGCCCGGGACTAGCGGGAGTTGGAGGGGCCAACGTCCTGACTTTC. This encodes CASSPGLAGVGGANVLTF. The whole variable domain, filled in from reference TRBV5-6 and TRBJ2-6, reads DAGVTQSPTHLIKTRGQQVTLRCSPKSGHDTVSWYQQALGQGPQFIFQYYEEEERQRGNFPDRFSGHQFPNYSSELNVNALLLGDSALYLCASSPGLAGVGGANVLTFGAGSRLTVL.

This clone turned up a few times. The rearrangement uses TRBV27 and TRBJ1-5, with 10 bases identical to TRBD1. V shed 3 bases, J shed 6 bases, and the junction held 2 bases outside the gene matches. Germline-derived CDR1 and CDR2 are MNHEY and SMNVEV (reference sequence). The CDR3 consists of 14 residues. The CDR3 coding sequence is TGTGCCAGCAGTTTGGGACAGGGGCTTCAGCCCCAGCATTTT. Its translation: CASSLGQGLQPQHF.

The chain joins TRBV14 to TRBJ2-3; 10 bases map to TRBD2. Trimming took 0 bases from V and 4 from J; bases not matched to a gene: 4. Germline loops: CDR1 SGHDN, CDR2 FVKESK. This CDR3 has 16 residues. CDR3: CASSQERSGRADTQYF. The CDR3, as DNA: TGTGCCAGCAGCCAAGAAAGGAGCGGGAGGGCAGATACGCAGTATTTT. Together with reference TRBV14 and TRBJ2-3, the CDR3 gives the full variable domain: EAGVTQFPSHSVIEKGQTVTLRCDPISGHDNLYWYRRVMGKEIKFLLHFVKESKQDESGMPNNRFLAERTGGTYSTLKVQPAELEDSGVYFCASSQERSGRADTQYFGPGTRLTVL.

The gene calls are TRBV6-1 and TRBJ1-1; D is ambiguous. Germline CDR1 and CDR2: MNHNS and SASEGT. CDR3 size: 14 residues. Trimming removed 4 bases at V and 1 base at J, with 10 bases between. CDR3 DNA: TGTGCCAGCAGTGGGGCGGGCCCGAACACTGAAGCTTTCTTT. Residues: CASSGAGPNTEAFF.

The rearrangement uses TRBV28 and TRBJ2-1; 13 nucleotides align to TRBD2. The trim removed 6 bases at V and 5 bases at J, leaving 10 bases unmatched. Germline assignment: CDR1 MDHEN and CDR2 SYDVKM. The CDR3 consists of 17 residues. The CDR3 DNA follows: TGTGCCAGCAGCGTTCCCACTAGCGGGAGGGCCAACAATGAGCAGTTCTTC. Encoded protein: CASSVPTSGRANNEQFF.

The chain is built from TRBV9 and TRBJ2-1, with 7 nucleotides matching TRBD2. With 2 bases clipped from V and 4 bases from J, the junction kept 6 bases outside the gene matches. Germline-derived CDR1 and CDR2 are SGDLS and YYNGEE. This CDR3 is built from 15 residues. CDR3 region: CASSVVASGYNEQFF. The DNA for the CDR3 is TGTGCCAGCAGCGTGGTGGCTAGCGGTTACAATGAGCAGTTCTTC.

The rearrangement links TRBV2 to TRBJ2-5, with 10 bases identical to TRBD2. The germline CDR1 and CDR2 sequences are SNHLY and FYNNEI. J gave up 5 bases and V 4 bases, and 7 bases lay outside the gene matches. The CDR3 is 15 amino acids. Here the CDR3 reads CASSGSGRAWETQYF. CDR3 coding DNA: TGTGCCAGCAGTGGAAGCGGGAGGGCCTGGGAGACCCAGTACTTC.

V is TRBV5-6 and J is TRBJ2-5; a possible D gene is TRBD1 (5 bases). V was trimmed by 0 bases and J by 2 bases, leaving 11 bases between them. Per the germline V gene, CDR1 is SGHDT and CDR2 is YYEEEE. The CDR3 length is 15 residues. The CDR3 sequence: CASSLAGQGQETQYF. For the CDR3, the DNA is TGTGCCAGCAGCTTGGCCGGGCAGGGTCAAGAGACCCAGTACTTC. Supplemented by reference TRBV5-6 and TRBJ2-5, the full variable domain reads DAGVTQSPTHLIKTRGQQVTLRCSPKSGHDTVSWYQQALGQGPQFIFQYYEEEERQRGNFPDRFSGHQFPNYSSELNVNALLLGDSALYLCASSLAGQGQETQYFGPGTRLLVL.

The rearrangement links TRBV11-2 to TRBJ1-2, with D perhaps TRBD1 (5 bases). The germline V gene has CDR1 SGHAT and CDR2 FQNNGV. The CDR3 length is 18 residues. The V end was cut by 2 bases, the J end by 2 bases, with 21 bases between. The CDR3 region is CASSLTGRQSILNYGYTF. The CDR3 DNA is TGTGCCAGCAGCTTAACTGGCCGACAGAGTATTTTGAACTATGGCTACACCTTC.

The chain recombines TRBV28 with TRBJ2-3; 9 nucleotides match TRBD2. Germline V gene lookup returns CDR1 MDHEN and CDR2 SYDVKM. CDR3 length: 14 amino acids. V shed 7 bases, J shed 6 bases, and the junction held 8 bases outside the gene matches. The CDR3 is CASNDGGRADTQYF. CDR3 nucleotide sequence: TGTGCCAGCAACGACGGCGGGAGGGCGGATACGCAGTATTTT.